These 30 T cell receptor beta chains came from one sample sequenced in a study of immune evolution from preneoplasia to lung adenocarcinoma. Sequencing was performed with immunoSEQ multiplex PCR; in TCRdb, only in-frame clones are kept and a portion is missing. This table holds some 7,300 clones, approximately 80% found once. Sequencing was done on a sample of FFPE adjacent normal lung tissue. These TCRs come from a person in their sixties or seventies with lung adenocarcinoma.

J is TRBJ2-5 and V is TRBV2; D possibly corresponds to TRBD1 (6 bases). CDR1 SNHLY and CDR2 FYNNEI come from the germline V gene. The CDR3 is 17 amino acids. Trimming pared 7 bases from V and 3 bases from J, leaving 24 bases between. The CDR3: CASTEGPLGQGKETQYF. The CDR3 bases are TGTGCCAGCACCGAAGGACCCCTAGGGCAGGGGAAAGAGACCCAGTACTTC.

The V call is TRBV5-1, the J call TRBJ1-1, with TRBD1 as a possible D gene (6 bases). The CDR3 consists of 16 residues. CDR1 is SGHRS, CDR2 YFSETQ, per germline. V dropped 0 bases and J dropped 1 base, with 13 bases sitting between them. The CDR3, as DNA: TGCGCCAGCAGCTTGGTGCAGGGGTCAGGGAACACTGAAGCTTTCTTT. Protein product: CASSLVQGSGNTEAFF. The whole variable domain, remainder taken from reference TRBV5-1 and TRBJ1-1, is KAGVTQTPRYLIKTRGQQVTLSCSPISGHRSVSWYQQTPGQGLQFLFEYFSETQRNKGNFPGRFSGRQFSNSRSEMNVSTLELGDSALYLCASSLVQGSGNTEAFFGQGTRLTVV.

This clone appeared a few times. The rearrangement uses TRBV13 and TRBJ2-1, with D perhaps matching TRBD2 (6 bases). This CDR3 spans 20 amino acids. The ends were cut back, 4 bases at V and 1 base at J, with 26 bases in the middle. Germline V gene lookup returns CDR1 PRHDT and CDR2 FYEKMQ (reference sequence). CDR3 DNA sequence: TGTGCCAGCAGCTCGTACGACGTCGATTTAGCGGCCCCGTCCTACAATGAGCAGTTCTTC. This codes for CASSSYDVDLAAPSYNEQFF. The full variable domain, rest sourced from reference TRBV13 and TRBJ2-1, is AAGVIQSPRHLIKEKRETATLKCYPIPRHDTVYWYQQGPGQDPQFLISFYEKMQSDKGSIPDRFSAQQFSDYHSELNMSSLELGDSALYFCASSSYDVDLAAPSYNEQFFGPGTRLTVL.

This clone occurred once. This sequence joins TRBV6-1 and TRBJ1-1; a weak D match, TRBD1 (5 bases). V was clipped by 1 base and J by 2 bases, with 8 bases between them. The CDR3 consists of 14 residues. Per the germline V gene, CDR1 is MNHNS and CDR2 is SASEGT. CDR3 in DNA: TGTGCCAGCAGTGAAGTGGGGGGAAACACTGAAGCTTTCTTT. Translation gives CASSEVGGNTEAFF.

The chain links TRBV7-6 to TRBJ2-5; 9 bases are a match to TRBD1. CDR1 and CDR2 (germline): SGHVS, FNYEAQ. J lost 4 bases, V lost 4 bases, and 7 bases had no gene match. This CDR3 region has 15 residues. The DNA for the CDR3 is TGTGCCAGCAGCTCTTCCGGGACAGGGCGAGAGACCCAGTACTTC. This encodes CASSSSGTGRETQYF.

This sequence joins TRBV7-8 and TRBJ1-5; 9 nucleotides line up with TRBD1. The CDR3 is 15 residues long. Germline CDR1 SGHVS, CDR2 FQNEAQ. V lost 6 bases to trimming and J lost 5 bases; unmatched junction nucleotides: 8. The CDR3 sequence is CASSKGQGFYQPQHF. The DNA for the CDR3 is TGTGCCAGCAGTAAGGGACAGGGATTCTATCAGCCCCAGCATTTT.

CDR3 loop: CSVGDSAGRNTGELFF. The CDR3, as DNA: TGCAGCGTTGGCGACTCCGCGGGACGGAACACCGGGGAGCTGTTTTTT. This chain connects TRBV29-1 to TRBJ2-2; D perhaps matches TRBD2 (6 bases). V lost 4 bases to trimming and J lost 1 base, with 16 bases between them. Germline CDR1 and CDR2: SQVTM and ANQGSEA. The CDR3 totals 16 residues.

The chain combines TRBV7-9 with TRBJ1-5; D is undetermined. The CDR3 consists of 15 residues. Trimming pared 1 base from V and 3 bases from J, leaving 10 bases between. Germline CDR1 SEHNR, CDR2 FQNEAQ (reference sequence). Here the CDR3 reads CASSLVAQSNQPQHF. The CDR3 bases are TGTGCCAGCAGCTTAGTGGCGCAGTCCAATCAGCCCCAGCATTTT.

The gene calls are TRBV11-2 and TRBJ2-1; TRBD2 matches at 7 bases. Germline-derived CDR1 and CDR2 are SGHAT and FQNNGV. The V segment lost 5 bases and the J segment 0 bases; nucleotides outside the gene matches: 7. The CDR3 spans 16 residues. CDR3 DNA: TGTGCCAGCAGCCGAACAGCGGGAAACTCCTACAATGAGCAGTTCTTC. Translation: CASSRTAGNSYNEQFF.

This chain links TRBV5-4 with TRBJ2-3, with 11 bases identical to TRBD2. The CDR3 spans 15 residues. Per germline, CDR1 SGHNT and CDR2 YYREEE (reference sequence). J gave up 5 bases and V 5 bases, and 7 bases lay outside the gene matches. The CDR3 sequence: CASRTGLAELDTQYF. For the CDR3, the DNA is TGTGCCAGCAGGACGGGACTAGCGGAACTAGATACGCAGTATTTT.

The chain joins TRBV7-9 to TRBJ1-1; 7 nucleotides match TRBD1. Trimming at V came to 2 bases and at J to 3 bases, leaving 3 bases not matched to a gene. Per germline, CDR1 SEHNR and CDR2 FQNEAQ (reference sequence). The CDR3 totals 14 residues. CDR3 protein: CASSLQGVDTEAFF. DNA for the CDR3: TGTGCCAGCAGCTTACAGGGGGTCGACACTGAAGCTTTCTTT.

This clone was counted a few times. This chain's CDR3 is CASQGNNEQFF. DNA for the CDR3: TGTGCCAGCCAAGGGAACAATGAGCAGTTCTTC. This chain uses TRBV11-2 with TRBJ2-1; no definite D call. There are 11 residues in the CDR3. Germline CDR1 reads SGHAT; CDR2 reads FQNNGV. Trimming cost V 8 bases and J 5 bases, with 7 bases left between them.

CDR3 amino acids: CASSVAGADTQYF. For the CDR3, the DNA is TGTGCCAGCAGTGTGGCAGGGGCAGATACGCAGTATTTT. This chain connects TRBV2 to TRBJ2-3; D is perhaps TRBD1 (6 bases). The CDR3 has 13 residues. CDR1 is SNHLY and CDR2 is FYNNEI in the germline V gene. Between the trimmed V and J ends, which lost 4 bases and 4 bases, there was a span of 9 bases.

This clone was detected only a few times. The chain has TRBV5-6 and TRBJ1-1; 10 nucleotides align to TRBD1. Germline V CDR1 and CDR2: SGHDT, YYEEEE. The CDR3 contains 15 residues. The V and J ends lost 4 bases and 1 base, in that order; junction bases with no gene match: 4. Here the CDR3 DNA reads TGTGCCAGCAGCACCCGACAGGGGGCGAACACTGAAGCTTTCTTT. Translated, it gives CASSTRQGANTEAFF.

This sequence joins TRBV13 and TRBJ2-5; D uncertain. The CDR3 covers 14 residues. Looked up from germline, CDR1 is PRHDT and CDR2 is FYEKMQ (reference sequence). With 7 bases removed from V and 2 bases from J, the gap between germline ends came to 14 bases. CDR3 DNA: TGTGCCAGCAACTCTGTCATGAGGCAAGAGACCCAGTACTTC. Protein product: CASNSVMRQETQYF.

This clone has a handful of counts. The chain has TRBV18 and TRBJ2-3; D is unresolved. This CDR3 has 11 residues. V shed 5 bases and J shed 4 bases, with 4 bases lying between them. CDR1 and CDR2 from the germline V gene are KGHSH and LQKENI. The CDR3: CASSRSDTQYF. As DNA, the CDR3 is TGTGCCAGCTCAAGGTCAGATACGCAGTATTTT. The whole variable domain, filled in from reference TRBV18 and TRBJ2-3, reads NAGVMQNPRHLVRRRGQEARLRCSPMKGHSHVYWYRQLPEEGLKFMVYLQKENIIDESGMPKERFSAEFPKEGPSILRIQQVVRGDSAAYFCASSRSDTQYFGPGTRLTVL.

The rearrangement joins TRBV6-4 to TRBJ2-3; 9 bases are a match to TRBD1. Germline-derived CDR1 and CDR2 are MRHNA and SNTAGT. The trim removed 10 bases at V and 4 bases at J, leaving 6 bases unmatched. This CDR3 has 13 residues. CDR3 nucleotide sequence: TGTGCCACCGGGGACAGGGAAGCAGATACGCAGTATTTT. It yields the protein CATGDREADTQYF.

About this clone itself: One end of the junction varies from germline; a read error may be responsible. The chain uses TRBV6-5 and TRBJ1-5; a weak D match, TRBD1 (5 bases). CDR1 is MNHEY and CDR2 is SVGAGI in the germline V gene. There are 15 residues in the CDR3. The CDR3 coding sequence is TGTGCCAGCAGTTATACGACAGCTAGCGATCAGCCCCAGCATTTT. Its protein is CASSYTTASDQPQHF.

The chain uses TRBV5-3 and TRBJ2-5; 10 bases are a match to TRBD1. TRBV5-3 is assigned to the ORF class and has an uncertain function. Germline trimming cut 3 bases from V and 5 bases from J; bases unmatched to any gene: 4. CDR3 size: 14 residues. CDR3 amino acids: CARSWGQGRETQYF. The CDR3 coding sequence is TGTGCCAGAAGCTGGGGACAGGGGAGGGAGACCCAGTACTTC.

On this clone itself: One end of the junction varies from germline; a read error may be responsible. The V and J genes are TRBV7-7 and TRBJ2-1; the match to TRBD2 covers 13 bases. Germline V CDR1 and CDR2: SSHAT, FNYEAQ (reference sequence). The CDR3 is 17 amino acids. The CDR3 coding sequence is TGTGCTAGCAGCCCAAATCCTGGGACTAGCGGGATAAATGAGCAGTTCTTC. It yields the protein CASSPNPGTSGINEQFF.

This clone was seen once. CDR3 bases: TGCAGCGTTGAGCTAAGGAGCTCCTACGAGCAGTACTTC. This translates into CSVELRSSYEQYF. This sequence joins TRBV29-1 and TRBJ2-7; no clear D gene. The CDR3 has 13 amino acids. Looked up from germline, CDR1 is SQVTM and CDR2 is ANQGSEA. With 3 bases removed from V and 0 bases from J, the gap between germline ends came to 9 bases.

The chain has TRBV27 and TRBJ2-1; 10 bases map to TRBD2. The junction had 5 bases not matched to a gene; V was cut back by 3 bases and J by 3 bases. Germline CDR1 MNHEY, CDR2 SMNVEV (reference sequence). The CDR3 runs 16 residues. CDR3 nucleotide sequence: TGTGCCAGCAGTTTCTCTCGGACTAGCGGCTACAATGAGCAGTTCTTC. This sequence encodes CASSFSRTSGYNEQFF.

This clone was detected only a few times. The gene calls are TRBV5-4 and TRBJ1-3, with TRBD1 identical over 8 bases. The CDR3 sequence is 15 residues long. Trimming took 0 bases from V and 4 from J; bases not matched to a gene: 3. CDR1 SGHNT and CDR2 YYREEE come from the germline V gene (reference sequence). For the CDR3, the DNA is TGTGCCAGCAGCTTGGGGACAGGGTCAGGAAACACCATATATTTT. Translated, it gives CASSLGTGSGNTIYF.

The chain has TRBV30 and TRBJ1-5; TRBD1 might be the D (5 bases). V lost 2 bases, J lost 3 bases, and 8 bases lay in between. This CDR3 has 13 residues. Germline-derived CDR1 and CDR2 are GTSNPN and SVGIG (reference sequence). CDR3 nucleotide sequence: TGTGCCTGGAGTTCGGGGGTCAATCAGCCCCAGCATTTT. This codes for CAWSSGVNQPQHF.

This chain links TRBV7-8 with TRBJ2-2, with no clear D. The CDR3 is made up of 14 amino acids. V lost 3 bases to trimming and J lost 0 bases, with 5 bases between them. Germline CDR1 reads SGHVS; CDR2 reads FQNEAQ. CDR3 nucleotides: TGTGCCAGCAGCTTCGACACGAACACCGGGGAGCTGTTTTTT. Protein: CASSFDTNTGELFF.

This clone has only a few counts. The V gene is TRBV5-1, the J gene TRBJ2-2; 7 bases line up with TRBD1. In germline, CDR1 is SGHRS, CDR2 YFSETQ. This CDR3 contains 13 residues. V shed 4 bases, J shed 4 bases, and the junction held 1 base outside the gene matches. In DNA form, the CDR3 reads TGCGCCAGCAGCAGGACAGGCACCGGGGAGCTGTTTTTT. This encodes CASSRTGTGELFF.

The gene calls are TRBV30 and TRBJ2-1; D may match TRBD1 or TRBD2 (5 bases each). The germline gives CDR1 GTSNPN, CDR2 SVGIG (reference sequence). V lost 7 bases, J lost 4 bases, and 14 bases lay in between. This CDR3 region has 13 residues. DNA of the CDR3: TGTGCCTCTACCGGGACGGGATACAATGAGCAGTTCTTC. This gives the protein CASTGTGYNEQFF.

The rearrangement joins TRBV12-5 to TRBJ2-1, with 9 bases fitting TRBD2. The CDR3 covers 15 residues. J gave up 7 bases and V 6 bases, and 10 bases lay outside the gene matches. From germline, CDR1 is LGHNT and CDR2 FRNRAP. The CDR3 reads CASGRAGGTRNEQFF. CDR3 in DNA: TGTGCTAGTGGCCGAGCGGGAGGAACGAGAAATGAGCAGTTCTTC.

The J gene is TRBJ2-5, the V gene TRBV28, with 8 nucleotides matching TRBD1. The CDR3 extends over 16 amino acids. CDR1 is MDHEN and CDR2 is SYDVKM in the germline V gene. V lost 5 bases, J lost 2 bases, and 10 bases stayed unmatched. The CDR3 region has the DNA TGTGCCAGCAGTCCACTGGGGACAGGCCTACAAGAGACCCAGTACTTC. Protein product: CASSPLGTGLQETQYF.

The CDR3 DNA sequence: TGTGCCAGCAGCTCGAACCCAGCGGGAGGACTCTACGAGCAGTACGTC. Its protein is CASSSNPAGGLYEQYV. V is TRBV7-2 and J is TRBJ2-7, with 9 bases lining up with TRBD2. This CDR3 comprises 16 residues. V gave up 4 bases and J gave up 3 bases; unmatched junction bases: 10. From germline, CDR1 is SGHTA and CDR2 FQGNSA.